Listed below are T cell receptor beta chains from one sample, sequenced in a study of cytomegalovirus exposure and HLA in healthy donors. Clones were sequenced by immunoSEQ multiplex PCR, and TCRdb holds only the in-frame ones, with some missing. Of under 200,000 clones detected, 70% to 80% appear once; the ten largest clones hold 0.69%. Sequencing input: PBMCs. The receptors stem from a woman in her 40s in good health and CMV-seronegative. Each CDR3 is given with its conserved first and last residue. Each record gives: D gene, J gene, clone size, V gene, CDR3 protein, CDR3 DNA. D genes are given only for firm matches. Size values are once, few and many counts, or a class for expanded clones, and some rows have none.

- | TRBJ1-5 | - | TRBV9 | CASSVGGGNQPQHF | TGTGCCAGCAGCGTTGGGGGGGGGAATCAGCCCCAGCATTTT
TRBD2 | TRBJ2-5 | - | TRBV6-1 | CASRGSGGHQETQYF | TGTGCCAGCAGAGGTAGCGGGGGACACCAAGAGACCCAGTACTTC
- | TRBJ1-5 | - | TRBV7-2 | CASSLYSYQPQHF | TGTGCCAGCAGCTTATACAGTTATCAGCCCCAGCATTTT
TRBD1 | TRBJ1-1 | - | TRBV5-6 | CASSWDRGRMNTEAFF | TGTGCCAGCAGCTGGGACAGGGGGCGGATGAACACTGAAGCTTTCTTT
TRBD2 | TRBJ2-2 | - | TRBV4-1 | CASHRTSGYTGELFF | TGCGCCAGCCATAGGACTAGCGGCTACACCGGGGAGCTGTTTTTT
TRBD2 | TRBJ2-3 | - | TRBV15 | CATSRDPRILAGHPTDTQYF | TGTGCCACCAGCAGAGATCCACGGATACTAGCGGGCCACCCCACAGATACGCAGTATTTT
- | TRBJ1-1 | - | TRBV27 | CASSSKQGFGFAEAFF | TGTGCCAGCAGTTCTAAACAGGGTTTTGGTTTCGCTGAAGCTTTCTTT
TRBD1 | TRBJ1-1 | once | TRBV18 | CASSATQGVNTEAFF | TGTGCCAGCTCAGCAACACAGGGGGTGAACACTGAAGCTTTCTTT
- | TRBJ1-4 | - | TRBV27 | CASGRGSSLEKLFF | TGTGCCAGCGGTCGAGGGTCAAGCCTTGAAAAACTGTTTTTT
- | TRBJ2-3 | - | TRBV6-1 | CASVIRGTDTQYF | TGTGCCAGCGTGATCCGCGGGACAGATACGCAGTATTTT
- | TRBJ2-1 | - | TRBV15 | CATSVSRGSYNEQFF | TGTGCCACCAGCGTATCCCGTGGCTCTTACAATGAGCAGTTCTTC
TRBD1 | TRBJ1-2 | - | TRBV27 | CASSSRGRRGYTF | TGTGCCAGCAGCTCCAGGGGGCGACGTGGCTACACCTTC
- | TRBJ2-7 | many | TRBV5-6 | CASSLTGEVTHEQYF | TGTGCCAGCAGCTTGACTGGTGAGGTTACCCACGAGCAGTACTTC
TRBD1 | TRBJ2-5 | - | TRBV7-9 | CASSLGTGQETQYF | TGTGCCAGCAGCTTAGGGACAGGCCAAGAGACCCAGTACTTC
TRBD1 | TRBJ1-2 | few | TRBV6-6 | CASSLTGTGGYGYTF | TGTGCCAGCAGTCTAACCGGGACAGGGGGCTATGGCTACACCTTC
TRBD1 | TRBJ1-3 | - | TRBV11-3 | CASSLGTGGIGNTIYF | TGTGCCAGCAGCCTCGGGACAGGGGGTATCGGAAACACCATATATTTT
TRBD1 | TRBJ2-3 | - | TRBV7-3 | CASSFDRGNPDTQYF | TGTGCCAGCAGCTTTGACAGGGGTAACCCAGATACGCAGTATTTT
TRBD2 | TRBJ2-1 | - | TRBV18 | CASSPPVNSGRPEQFF | TGTGCCAGCTCACCACCGGTCAATAGCGGGAGGCCTGAGCAGTTCTTC
- | TRBJ1-2 | - | TRBV5-5 | CASRGEDYGYTF | TGTGCCAGCAGGGGGGAGGACTATGGCTACACCTTC
- | TRBJ1-5 | - | TRBV6-5 | CASSAGMVQPQHF | TGTGCCAGCTCGGCAGGGATGGTTCAGCCCCAGCATTTT
- | TRBJ1-4 | - | TRBV6-1 | CASTLNEKLFF | TGTGCCAGCACCCTGAATGAAAAACTGTTTTTT
- | TRBJ2-3 | - | TRBV28 | CASSSPPNTQYF | TGTGCCAGCAGTTCCCCCCCCAATACGCAGTATTTT
TRBD1 | TRBJ2-7 | once | TRBV5-8 | CASSLTGTGYDEQYF | TGTGCCAGCAGCTTGACCGGGACAGGGTATGACGAGCAGTACTTC
- | TRBJ1-5 | - | TRBV6-1 | CASSEIAGRQPQHF | TGTGCCAGCAGTGAAATTGCCGGTCGTCAGCCCCAGCATTTT
- | TRBJ2-7 | - | TRBV7-2 | CASSPGQGYEQYF | TGTGCCAGCAGCCCGGGACAAGGGTACGAGCAGTACTTC
TRBD1 | TRBJ2-3 | - | TRBV5-8 | CASSLTGVPDTQYF | TGTGCCAGCAGCTTGACAGGGGTTCCAGATACGCAGTATTTT
TRBD2 | TRBJ2-1 | - | TRBV28 | CASRTSGGENEQFF | TGTGCCAGCAGGACTAGCGGGGGGGAGAATGAGCAGTTCTTC
- | TRBJ2-1 | few | TRBV5-1 | CASSSRTPSYNEQFF | TGCGCCAGCAGCTCACGGACTCCTTCCTACAATGAGCAGTTCTTC
TRBD2 | TRBJ2-5 | - | TRBV28 | CASSARGLGIQETQYF | TGTGCCAGCAGTGCCAGGGGACTAGGGATCCAAGAGACCCAGTACTTC
- | TRBJ2-1 | - | TRBV6-5 | CASSSHTVPGSNEQFF | TGTGCCAGCAGTTCCCATACAGTGCCCGGGAGCAATGAGCAGTTCTTC
TRBD1 | TRBJ2-2 | - | TRBV9 | CASDRDGTGELFF | TGTGCCAGCGACAGGGATGGCACCGGGGAGCTGTTTTTT
- | TRBJ1-1 | - | TRBV19 | CASQDWGNTEAFF | TGTGCCAGTCAGGACTGGGGGAACACTGAAGCTTTCTTT
- | TRBJ1-1 | - | TRBV7-9 | CASSTPEDSYTEAFF | TGTGCCAGCAGCACCCCTGAGGACAGCTACACTGAAGCTTTCTTT
- | TRBJ1-3 | - | TRBV15 | CATSRDSLTSYF | TGTGCCACCAGCAGAGATAGCCTTACCTCCTATTTT
- | TRBJ1-4 | - | TRBV27 | CASSLWGDNEKLFF | TGTGCCAGCAGTTTATGGGGAGATAATGAAAAACTGTTTTTT
- | TRBJ2-7 | - | TRBV27 | CASRGGFGQTSYEQYF | TGTGCCAGCAGGGGGGGGTTTGGACAGACATCCTACGAGCAGTACTTC
- | TRBJ1-1 | - | TRBV7-8 | CASSFTDGNTEAFF | TGTGCCAGCAGCTTTACAGACGGGAACACTGAAGCTTTCTTT
- | TRBJ1-2 | - | TRBV30 | CAWSQYDPGAVGYTF | TGTGCCTGGAGTCAATACGATCCAGGGGCGGTCGGCTACACCTTC
TRBD2 | TRBJ2-7 | - | TRBV5-1 | CASSFQREASYEQYF | TGCGCCAGCAGCTTTCAGCGGGAGGCTTCCTACGAGCAGTACTTC
TRBD1 | TRBJ1-2 | - | TRBV4-3 | CASSQDFQGVYGYTF | TGCGCCAGCAGCCAAGACTTTCAGGGGGTATATGGCTACACCTTC
TRBD1 | TRBJ1-2 | - | TRBV7-9 | CASSSTVPRGTNYGYTF | TGTGCCAGCAGCTCAACGGTTCCCAGGGGGACTAACTATGGCTACACCTTC
TRBD2 | TRBJ2-2 | once | TRBV7-2 | CASSLGPSGSGTGELFF | TGTGCCAGCAGCTTAGGACCTAGCGGGAGTGGTACCGGGGAGCTGTTTTTT
TRBD1 | TRBJ1-1 | - | TRBV10-3 | CATTPRGETEAFF | TGTGCCACCACGCCCAGGGGGGAAACTGAAGCTTTCTTT
- | TRBJ1-6 | - | TRBV5-1 | CASSLVGGDNSPLHF | TGCGCCAGCAGCCTTGTTGGAGGGGATAATTCACCCCTCCACTTT
- | TRBJ1-1 | - | TRBV4-1 | CASRDTGSYTEAFF | TGCGCCAGCAGAGATACGGGGAGTTACACTGAAGCTTTCTTT
TRBD2 | TRBJ2-1 | - | TRBV28 | CASNPSGIGYNEQFF | TGTGCCAGCAATCCAAGCGGGATCGGTTACAATGAGCAGTTCTTC
- | TRBJ1-2 | once | TRBV5-1 | CASSPIGELYGYTF | TGCGCCAGCAGCCCTATAGGGGAACTCTATGGCTACACCTTC
TRBD1 | TRBJ1-5 | many | TRBV6-5 | CASSVDREGNQPQHF | TGTGCCAGCAGCGTGGACAGGGAAGGAAATCAGCCCCAGCATTTT
- | TRBJ2-3 | - | TRBV5-1 | CASSLAATGPPTDTQYF | TGCGCCAGCAGCTTGGCCGCCACAGGGCCGCCGACAGATACGCAGTATTTT
TRBD1 | TRBJ1-5 | - | TRBV2 | CASSGAGTGVGNQPQHF | TGTGCCAGCAGTGGGGCTGGGACAGGGGTGGGAAATCAGCCCCAGCATTTT